This T cell receptor beta chain came from a study of early T cells in non-severe SARS-CoV-2 infection. About the research overall: Chains were unpaired, as sequencing was done on bulk RNA from unsorted whole blood.

The CDR3 is 13 residues long. CDR1 is MDHEN and CDR2 is SYDVKM in the germline V gene. V was shortened by 7 bases and J by 0 bases, with 10 bases between the two germline ends. This clonotype was observed at least ten times. What it recognizes is unknown. Study-wide results and caveats: The VDJdb matching leaned toward anti-spike CD8 responses and overlooked private and CD4 specificities.

The library protocol tagged individual cDNA molecules with unique molecular identifiers. TCRdb re-derived calls from the 5' RACE reads in MiXCR, one entry per CDR3 protein. The top ten clones hold 6.8% of a sample with some 57,000 distinct CDR3 sequences, roughly 5.3% of them seen once. The receptor was isolated from an adult who was a healthcare worker with PCR-confirmed SARS-CoV-2 infection or an uninfected control (not recorded which). V usage is TRBV28 and J usage is TRBJ2-7; TRBD2 might be the D (6 bases). The sample was whole blood. DNA for the CDR3: TGTGCCAGCAAGGAGGGAAGCTCCTACGAGCAGTACTTC. The encoded protein is CASKEGSSYEQYF.